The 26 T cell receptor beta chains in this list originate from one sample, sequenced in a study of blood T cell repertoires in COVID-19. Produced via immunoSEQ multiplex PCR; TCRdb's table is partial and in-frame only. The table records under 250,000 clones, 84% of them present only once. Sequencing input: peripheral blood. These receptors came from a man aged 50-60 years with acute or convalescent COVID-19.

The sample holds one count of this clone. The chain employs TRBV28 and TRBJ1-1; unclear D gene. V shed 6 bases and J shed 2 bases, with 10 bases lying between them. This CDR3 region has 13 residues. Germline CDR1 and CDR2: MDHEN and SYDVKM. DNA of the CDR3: TGTGCCAGCAGCCTACCCATTAACACTGAAGCTTTCTTT. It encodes CASSLPINTEAFF.

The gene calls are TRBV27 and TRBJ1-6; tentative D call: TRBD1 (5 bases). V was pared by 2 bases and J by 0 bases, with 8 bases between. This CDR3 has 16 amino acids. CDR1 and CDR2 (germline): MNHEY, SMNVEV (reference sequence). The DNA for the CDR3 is TGTGCCAGCAGTTTACAGGGTAGCTCCTATAATTCACCCCTCCACTTT. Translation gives CASSLQGSSYNSPLHF.

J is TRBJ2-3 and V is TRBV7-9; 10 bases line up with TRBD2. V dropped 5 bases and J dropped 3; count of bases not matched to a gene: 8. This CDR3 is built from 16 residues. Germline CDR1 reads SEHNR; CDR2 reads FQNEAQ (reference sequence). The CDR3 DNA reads TGTGCCAGCAGCGTAATTCTAGCGGGGGTTACAGATACGCAGTATTTT. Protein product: CASSVILAGVTDTQYF.

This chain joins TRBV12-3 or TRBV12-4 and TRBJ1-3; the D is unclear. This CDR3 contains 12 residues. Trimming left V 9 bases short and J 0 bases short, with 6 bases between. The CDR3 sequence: CARRGSGNTIYF. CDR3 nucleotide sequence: TGTGCCAGGCGGGGCTCTGGAAACACCATATATTTT.

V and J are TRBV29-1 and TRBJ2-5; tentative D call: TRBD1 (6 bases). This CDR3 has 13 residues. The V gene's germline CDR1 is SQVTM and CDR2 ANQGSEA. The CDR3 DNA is TGCATTGTGGGGGCGCCGACCCAAGAGACCCAGTACTTC. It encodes CIVGAPTQETQYF.

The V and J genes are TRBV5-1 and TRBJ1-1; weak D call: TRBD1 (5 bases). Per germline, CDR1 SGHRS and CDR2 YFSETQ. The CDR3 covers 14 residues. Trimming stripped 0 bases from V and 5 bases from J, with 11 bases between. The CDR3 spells CASSLVSGQTEAFF. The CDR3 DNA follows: TGCGCCAGCAGCTTGGTGTCTGGACAAACTGAAGCTTTCTTT.

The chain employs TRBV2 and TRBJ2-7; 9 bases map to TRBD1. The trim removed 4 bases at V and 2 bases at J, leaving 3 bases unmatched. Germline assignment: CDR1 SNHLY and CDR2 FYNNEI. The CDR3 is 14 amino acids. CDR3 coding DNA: TGTGCCAGCAGTGGACAGGGGGTAGCCTACGAGCAGTACTTC. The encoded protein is CASSGQGVAYEQYF.

The CDR3 sequence is CASSSGGSGANVLTF. CDR3 nucleotide sequence: TGCGCCAGCAGCTCAGGAGGCTCTGGGGCCAACGTCCTGACTTTC. The chain has TRBV5-1 and TRBJ2-6; D is perhaps TRBD2 (5 bases). CDR1 SGHRS and CDR2 YFSETQ come from the germline V gene. This CDR3 has 15 residues. V shed 3 bases and J shed 0 bases, with 7 bases lying between them. Looking up the rest from reference TRBV5-1 and TRBJ2-6 gives the full variable domain: KAGVTQTPRYLIKTRGQQVTLSCSPISGHRSVSWYQQTPGQGLQFLFEYFSETQRNKGNFPGRFSGRQFSNSRSEMNVSTLELGDSALYLCASSSGGSGANVLTFGAGSRLTVL.

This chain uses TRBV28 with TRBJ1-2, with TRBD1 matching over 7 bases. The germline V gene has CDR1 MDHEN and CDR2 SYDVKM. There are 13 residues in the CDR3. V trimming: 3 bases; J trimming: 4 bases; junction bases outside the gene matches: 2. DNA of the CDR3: TGTGCCAGCAGTTTCGGGGACAGCTATGGCTACACCTTC. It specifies CASSFGDSYGYTF.

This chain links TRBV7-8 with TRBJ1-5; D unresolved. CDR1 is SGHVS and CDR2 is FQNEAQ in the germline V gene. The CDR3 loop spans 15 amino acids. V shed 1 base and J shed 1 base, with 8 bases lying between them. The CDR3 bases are TGTGCCAGCAGCTTAGTACAGCAAAGCAATCAGCCCCAGCATTTT. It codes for CASSLVQQSNQPQHF.

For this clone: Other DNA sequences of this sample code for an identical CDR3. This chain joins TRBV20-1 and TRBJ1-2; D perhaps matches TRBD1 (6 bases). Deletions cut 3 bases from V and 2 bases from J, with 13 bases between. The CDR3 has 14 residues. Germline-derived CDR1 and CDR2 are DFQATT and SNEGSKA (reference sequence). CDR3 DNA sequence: TGCAGTGCTAGTGGTCAGGGGTCCAACTATGGCTACACCTTC. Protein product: CSASGQGSNYGYTF.

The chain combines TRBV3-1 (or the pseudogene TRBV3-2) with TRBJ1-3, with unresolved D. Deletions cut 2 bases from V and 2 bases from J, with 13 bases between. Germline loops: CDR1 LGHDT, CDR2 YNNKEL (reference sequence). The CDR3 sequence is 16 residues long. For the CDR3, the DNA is TGTGCCAGCAGCCAAACGTTCGCTGGGCCTGGAAACACCATATATTTT. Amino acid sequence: CASSQTFAGPGNTIYF.

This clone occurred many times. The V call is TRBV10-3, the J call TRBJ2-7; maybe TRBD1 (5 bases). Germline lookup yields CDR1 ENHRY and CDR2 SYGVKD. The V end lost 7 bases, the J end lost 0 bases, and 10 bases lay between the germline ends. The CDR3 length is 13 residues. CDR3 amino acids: CAITSDSSYEQYF. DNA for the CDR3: TGTGCCATCACTTCTGACAGCTCCTACGAGCAGTACTTC.

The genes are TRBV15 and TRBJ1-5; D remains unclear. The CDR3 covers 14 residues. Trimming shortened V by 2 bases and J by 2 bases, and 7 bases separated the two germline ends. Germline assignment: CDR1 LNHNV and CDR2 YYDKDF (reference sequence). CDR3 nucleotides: TGTGCCACCAGCAGACGCGGTGGCAATCAGCCCCAGCATTTT. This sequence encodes CATSRRGGNQPQHF.

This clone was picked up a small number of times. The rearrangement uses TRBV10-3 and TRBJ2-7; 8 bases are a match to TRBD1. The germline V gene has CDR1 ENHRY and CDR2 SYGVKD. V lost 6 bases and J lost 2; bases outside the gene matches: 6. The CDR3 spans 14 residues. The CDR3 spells CAISHKGQAYEQYF. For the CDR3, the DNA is TGTGCCATCAGCCATAAGGGACAGGCCTACGAGCAGTACTTC.

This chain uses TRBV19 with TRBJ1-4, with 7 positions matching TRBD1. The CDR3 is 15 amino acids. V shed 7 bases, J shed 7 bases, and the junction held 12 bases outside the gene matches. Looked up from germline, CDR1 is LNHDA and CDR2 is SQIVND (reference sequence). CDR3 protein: CASTPSMTGLEKLFF. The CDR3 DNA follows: TGTGCCAGTACCCCCTCGATGACAGGGCTTGAAAAACTGTTTTTT.

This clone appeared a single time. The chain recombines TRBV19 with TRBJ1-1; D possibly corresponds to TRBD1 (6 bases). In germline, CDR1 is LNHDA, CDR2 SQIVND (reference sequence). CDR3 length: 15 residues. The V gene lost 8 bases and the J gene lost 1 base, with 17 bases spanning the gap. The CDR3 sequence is CASREPGHPNTEAFF. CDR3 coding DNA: TGTGCCAGTCGAGAACCGGGACACCCGAACACTGAAGCTTTCTTT.

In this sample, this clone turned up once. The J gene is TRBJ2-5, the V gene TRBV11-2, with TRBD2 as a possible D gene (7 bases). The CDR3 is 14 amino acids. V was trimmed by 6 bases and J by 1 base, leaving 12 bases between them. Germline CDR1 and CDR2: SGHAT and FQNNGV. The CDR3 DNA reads TGTGCCAGCAGTCAGAGGGGGGGCCAAGAGACCCAGTACTTC. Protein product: CASSQRGGQETQYF.

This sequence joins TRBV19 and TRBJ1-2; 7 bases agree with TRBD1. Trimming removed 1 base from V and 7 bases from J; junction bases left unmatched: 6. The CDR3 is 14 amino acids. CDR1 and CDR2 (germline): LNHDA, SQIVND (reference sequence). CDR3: CASSIGQGVSGYTF. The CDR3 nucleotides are TGTGCCAGTAGTATAGGTCAGGGGGTATCTGGCTACACCTTC.

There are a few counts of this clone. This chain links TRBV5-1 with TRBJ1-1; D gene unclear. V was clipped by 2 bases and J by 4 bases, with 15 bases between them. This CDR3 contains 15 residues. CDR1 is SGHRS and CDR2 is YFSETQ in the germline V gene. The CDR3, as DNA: TGCGCCAGCAGCTTCGAGTATGGCGGAGGCACTGAAGCTTTCTTT. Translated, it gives CASSFEYGGGTEAFF.

CDR3 amino acids: CASTPRGRGVAGELFF. The CDR3 DNA follows: TGTGCCAGTACCCCTAGGGGCAGGGGGGTGGCCGGGGAGCTGTTTTTT. This chain joins TRBV19 and TRBJ2-2; possible D gene TRBD1, 7 bases. Germline V lookup: CDR1 LNHDA, CDR2 SQIVND (reference sequence). Deletions cut 7 bases from V and 6 bases from J, with 21 bases between. This CDR3 has 16 amino acids.

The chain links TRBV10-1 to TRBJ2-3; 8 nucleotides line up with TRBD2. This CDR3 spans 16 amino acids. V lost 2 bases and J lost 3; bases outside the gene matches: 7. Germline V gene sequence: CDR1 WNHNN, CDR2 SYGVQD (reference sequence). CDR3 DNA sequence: TGCGCCAGCAGTGAGCTAGCGGGCTTCGGTACAGATACGCAGTATTTT. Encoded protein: CASSELAGFGTDTQYF.

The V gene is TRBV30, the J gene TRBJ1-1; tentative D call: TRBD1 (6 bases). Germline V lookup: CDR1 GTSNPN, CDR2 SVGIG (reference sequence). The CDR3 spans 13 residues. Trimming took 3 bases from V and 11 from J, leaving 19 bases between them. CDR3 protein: CAWRVSGVWNAFF. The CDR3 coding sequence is TGTGCCTGGAGGGTTTCAGGGGTTTGGAACGCTTTCTTT.

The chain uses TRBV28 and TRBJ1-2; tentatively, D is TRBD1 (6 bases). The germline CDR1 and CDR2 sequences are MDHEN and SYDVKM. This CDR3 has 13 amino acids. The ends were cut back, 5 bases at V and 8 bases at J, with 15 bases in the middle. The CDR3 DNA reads TGTGCCAGCAGTGCCCCAACAGGGTTGGGCTACACCTTC. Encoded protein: CASSAPTGLGYTF.

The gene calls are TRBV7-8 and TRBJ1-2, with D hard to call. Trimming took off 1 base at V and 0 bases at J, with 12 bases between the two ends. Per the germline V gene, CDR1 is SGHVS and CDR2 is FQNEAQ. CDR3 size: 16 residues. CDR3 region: CASSLGPGLSNYGYTF. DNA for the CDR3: TGTGCCAGCAGCTTAGGTCCAGGCCTGTCTAACTATGGCTACACCTTC.

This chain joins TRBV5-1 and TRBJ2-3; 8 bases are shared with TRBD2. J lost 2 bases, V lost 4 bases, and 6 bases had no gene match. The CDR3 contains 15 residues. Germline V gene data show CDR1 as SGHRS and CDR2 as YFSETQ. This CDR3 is CASSASGGYTDTQYF. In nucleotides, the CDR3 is TGCGCCAGCAGCGCGAGCGGGGGATACACAGATACGCAGTATTTT.